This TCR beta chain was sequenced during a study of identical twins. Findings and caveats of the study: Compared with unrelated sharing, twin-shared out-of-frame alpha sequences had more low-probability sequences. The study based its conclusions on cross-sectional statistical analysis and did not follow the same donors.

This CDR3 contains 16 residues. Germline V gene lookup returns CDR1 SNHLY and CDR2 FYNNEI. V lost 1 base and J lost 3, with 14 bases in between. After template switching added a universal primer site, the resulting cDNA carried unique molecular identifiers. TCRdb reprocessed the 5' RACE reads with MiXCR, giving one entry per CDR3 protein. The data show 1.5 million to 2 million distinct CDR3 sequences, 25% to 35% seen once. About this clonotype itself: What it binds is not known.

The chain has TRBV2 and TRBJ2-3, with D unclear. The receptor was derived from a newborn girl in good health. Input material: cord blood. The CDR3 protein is CASSEVFFSATDTQYF. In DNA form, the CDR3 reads TGTGCCAGCAGTGAAGTGTTTTTCAGCGCTACAGATACGCAGTATTTT.